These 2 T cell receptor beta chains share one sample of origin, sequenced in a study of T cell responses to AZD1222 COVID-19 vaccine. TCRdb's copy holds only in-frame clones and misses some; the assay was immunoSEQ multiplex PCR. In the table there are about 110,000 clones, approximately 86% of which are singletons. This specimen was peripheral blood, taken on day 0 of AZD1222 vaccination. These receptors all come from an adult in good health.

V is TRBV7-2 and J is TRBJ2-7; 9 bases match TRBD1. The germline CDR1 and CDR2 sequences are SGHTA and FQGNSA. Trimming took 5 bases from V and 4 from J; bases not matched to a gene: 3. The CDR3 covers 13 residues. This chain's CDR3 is CASSGDREYEQYF. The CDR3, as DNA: TGTGCCAGCAGCGGGGACAGGGAATACGAGCAGTACTTC.

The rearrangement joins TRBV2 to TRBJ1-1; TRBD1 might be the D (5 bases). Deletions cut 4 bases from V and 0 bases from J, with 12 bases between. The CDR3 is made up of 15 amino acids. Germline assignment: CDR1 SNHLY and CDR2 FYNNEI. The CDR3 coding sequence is TGTGCCAGCAGTGGGATCGGGGCGCTGAACACTGAAGCTTTCTTT. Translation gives CASSGIGALNTEAFF.